The entry that follows covers one T cell receptor beta chain sequence. Its specificity is unknown. The entry originates in a study of cytomegalovirus exposure and HLA in healthy donors. The germline gives CDR1 GTSNPN, CDR2 SVGIG (reference sequence). Germline trimming cut 8 bases from V and 6 bases from J; bases unmatched to any gene: 10. This CDR3 has 14 residues. Study-level points and caveats: Presence/absence results assume similar sequencing depth per donor, which may not hold.

This cohort consisted of healthy bone marrow donors. The primer mix had 60 Vbeta and 13 Jbeta primers. Data came from immunoSEQ multiplex PCR; TCRdb stores just in-frame clones and leaves some out. The sample has approximately 220,000 clones, 70% to 85% seen once. The sample consisted of PBMCs. The TCR sequence derives from a girl between 2 and 10 years old in good health and CMV-seronegative. The rearrangement uses TRBV30 and TRBJ2-3; 11 bases map to TRBD2. The CDR3 nucleotides read TGTGCCAGATCCGGGACTAGCGGATTGGATACGCAGTATTTT. Translating it yields CARSGTSGLDTQYF.